This section outlines one T cell receptor (beta chain) sequence together with its context. What it recognizes is unknown. Per the original methods: Because ImmunoSEQ provided only junction sequences with no quality scores, the filtering differed. Using immunoSEQ multiplex PCR, the repertoire was profiled, and TCRdb retains in-frame clones only, with some absent. That table is the source of V, J and clone size, and D and trimming were worked out from the DNA. The table lists millions of clones, around nine tenths of them singletons. This sample stems from a study of shared clonotypes between healthy human individuals. The CDR3 has 11 residues. With 5 bases removed from V and 4 bases from J, the gap between germline ends came to 9 bases. From germline, CDR1 is GTSNPN and CDR2 SVGIG (reference sequence). Overall study findings and caveats: Apart from blood, nothing was sampled; tissue repertoires likely differ.

Sequencing input: naive CD4+ T cells sorted from blood. Subset indicated: CD45RA+ positively selected. The chain employs TRBV30 and TRBJ2-7, with TRBD1 as a possible D gene (5 bases). This receptor was obtained from a young man in good health. CDR3 sequence: CAWGRQYEQYF. CDR3 nucleotide sequence: TGTGCCTGGGGTAGACAGTACGAGCAGTACTTC.